The present T cell receptor beta chain was sequenced within a study of blood T cells in healthy people across ages (dated by TCRdb to the mid-2010s). Regarding the complete study: Template switching captured roughly one uniquely barcoded TCR beta cDNA molecule per two T cells in model experiments. To avoid experimental bias, donors of different ages were distributed randomly across sequencing lanes. Age-related changes in TCR beta repertoire diversity were measured in the study by deep sequencing normalized with unique cDNA molecular identifiers. Four age groups were formed from the donors: young (average approximately 15 years), middle-aged (just under 40), aged (approximately 60) and long-lived (less than 85). The study analyzed two additional independent replicas of 1 million unique cDNA reads from the same blood draw for two donors, one aged 18 to 30 and one aged 80 or older.

Library prep was done by 5' RACE. The data were produced on an Illumina HiSeq 2500. A second roughly 7 to 11 cycle PCR used a sample-barcoded 5' primer and a J-beta primer mix. A template-switch 5' adaptor carrying 12 random nucleotides introduced a unique molecular identifier onto each TCR beta cDNA molecule. At least 2.5 million CDR3-containing paired-end reads were obtained from each sample. The Mint cDNA synthesis kit, primed by a TRBC-specific oligonucleotide, was used to synthesize first-strand cDNA from all RNA. All cDNA was treated with uracil-DNA glycosylase and then went through a first 18-cycle PCR with the universal primers M1SS and BC2_uni_R. The authors' pipeline ran thus. Each sample was normalized by randomly selecting 1 million high-quality reads, each carrying a distinct molecular identifier. Reads with shared molecular identifiers were discarded instead of being binned into consensus sequences. MiTCR, set to a Q25 quality threshold and the strictest error-elimination algorithm, was used for CDR3 identification, clonotype clustering and error correction. A nonparametric unseen species model using Euler transformation provided a lower-bound estimate of total TCR beta diversity. TCRdb ran its own pipeline on the public reads, namely fastp trimming at Q25 and MiXCR clone calling, and kept in-frame beta chains. Each entry merges the rows of one CDR3 protein and shows their most common DNA and genes. In this record, the V and J calls reflect TCRdb's handling and not the investigators' own analysis. This sample is represented by 780,000 or so distinct CDR3 sequences; more than 50% of them were singletons. 20% to 30% of the sample lies in the top ten.

This clonotype turned up a few times. The clone's antigen remains unknown. Base qualities were left out, and no much larger clone turns up one base away. The research as a whole found: Estimates of total diversity based on one million sequenced T cells were regarded as lower bounds and as underestimates. Observed TCR beta diversity correlated strongly with the percentage of naive T cells measured by flow cytometry. Observed TCR beta diversity per million T cells fell roughly linearly with age, and a significant reduction was already apparent by age approximately 40. Compared with the aged group, more naive CD4+ T cells, fewer expanded clones and increased TCR diversity were shown by the long-lived group, suggesting age selection. Conclusive comparison of naive and antigen-experienced compartments was prevented by the profiling of bulk unsorted PBMCs. Because donor CMV infection status was unknown, age-related changes in expanded clonotypes were potentially confounded.

Donors were 35 to 40 systemically healthy Caucasian individuals from Russia aged roughly 6 to 90 years. Each donor gave 8 to 10 milliliters of peripheral blood, drawn into EDTA-treated Vacutainer tubes. Ficoll-Paque density-gradient centrifugation was used to isolate PBMCs, with at least 6.5 million per sample. Total RNA, at least 5.5 micrograms per sample, was extracted from PBMCs with Trizol reagent. Naive CD45RAhigh/CD27high T cell percentages were measured by flow cytometry on a PBMC aliquot from every donor. The sequenced sample consisted of blood. The source is a man aged 35-49 years in good health.

The nucleotide sequence is given as TGTGCCAGCAGCTTAGAACAGCGGGGGGGCCGGTTGTATACGCAGTATTTT. This translates into CASSLEQRGGRLYTQYF. The sequence joins TRBV7-2 to TRBJ2-3, with 10 bases in between that match TRBD2. After removal of 1 base from V and 7 bases from J, the junction retains 11 bases not matched to a gene. CDR1 and CDR2 were assigned from the germline V gene as SGHTA and FQGNSA. The CDR3 sequence holds 17 residues, the cysteine and phenylalanine included. The retained sequence is limited to the CDR3, 51 bases, with the frame set at the first base.